One sample yielded the 15 T cell receptor beta chains listed below, sequenced in a study of response to subunit inactivated influenza vaccine. TCRdb fed the RT-PCR reads into MiXCR, producing one record per CDR3 protein. This sample carries approximately 170,000 distinct CDR3 sequences, about an eighth of them seen once, and the ten largest clones take 26%. The specimen comprised CD8+ T cells sorted from PBMCs, sampled 5 to 6 days after vaccination. These receptors all stem from a man aged 45-65 years who received an inactivated influenza vaccine.

The chain is built from TRBV20-1 and TRBJ2-7; tentatively, D is TRBD2 (6 bases). From germline, CDR1 is DFQATT and CDR2 SNEGSKA (reference sequence). The ends were cut back, 6 bases at V and 2 bases at J, with 14 bases in the middle. There are 13 residues in the CDR3. The CDR3 DNA follows: TGCAGTGCAACGTCGACTAGTGCCTACGAGCAGTACTTC. This codes for CSATSTSAYEQYF.

This clonotype was seen just once. The chain employs TRBV6-2 or TRBV6-3 and TRBJ2-7; D not resolved. This CDR3 is 12 amino acids long. V was trimmed by 5 bases and J by 7 bases, leaving 12 bases between them. Germline V gene sequence: CDR1 MNHEY, CDR2 SVGEGT. CDR3 sequence reads: CASSGDRAEQYF. The CDR3 nucleotides read TGTGCCAGCAGTGGCGACCGCGCGGAGCAGTACTTC.

This clonotype has just a few counts. The CDR3 here is CASSGQERTDTQYF. CDR3 bases: TGTGCCAGCAGTGGACAGGAAAGAACAGATACGCAGTATTTT. The chain couples TRBV12-3 or TRBV12-4 to TRBJ2-3, with 7 bases that match TRBD1. After removal of 5 bases from V and 3 bases from J, the junction contained 5 bases not matched to a gene. The CDR3 covers 14 residues.

This clonotype was observed a handful of times. This chain links TRBV20-1 with TRBJ1-5, with 9 nucleotides matching TRBD1. Trimming cost V 1 base and J 6 bases; bases outside gene matches: 10. Germline V lookup: CDR1 DFQATT, CDR2 SNEGSKA (reference sequence). This CDR3 has 16 residues. The CDR3 protein is CSARVIPGQGTQPQHF. The CDR3 nucleotides read TGCAGTGCTAGAGTAATTCCGGGACAGGGAACTCAGCCCCAGCATTTT.

There are a few counts of this clonotype. This sequence joins TRBV12-3 or TRBV12-4 and TRBJ2-1; TRBD1 is a possible D gene (5 bases). V was pared by 6 bases and J by 6 bases, with 18 bases between. CDR3 length: 15 residues. The CDR3 loop is CASSPNQGLLNEQFF. For the CDR3, the DNA is TGTGCCAGCAGCCCAAATCAGGGTCTCCTCAATGAGCAGTTCTTC.

DNA of the CDR3: TGTGCCTGGAGCCCGGACGGGTACTACGAGCAGTACTTC. Translation gives CAWSPDGYYEQYF. The V call is TRBV30, the J call TRBJ2-7; D uncertain. The CDR3 totals 13 residues. Germline V CDR1 and CDR2: GTSNPN, SVGIG (reference sequence). The V gene lost 3 bases and the J gene lost 3 bases, with 12 bases spanning the gap.

The chain couples TRBV6-1 to TRBJ2-3; possible D gene TRBD2, 5 bases. This CDR3 is 13 amino acids long. The V gene lost 6 bases and the J gene lost 3 bases, with 10 bases spanning the gap. The germline CDR1 and CDR2 sequences are MNHNS and SASEGT. CDR3 residues: CASRVGVTDTQYF. The DNA of the CDR3 is TGTGCCAGCAGAGTCGGGGTGACAGATACGCAGTATTTT.

The chain couples TRBV12-3 or TRBV12-4 to TRBJ2-7; TRBD2 matches at 8 bases. With V trimmed by 8 bases and J by 4 bases, 7 bases remained unmatched. The CDR3 contains 13 residues. CDR3 loop: CASSGGPDYEQYF. In DNA form, the CDR3 reads TGTGCCAGCTCGGGAGGGCCCGATTACGAGCAGTACTTC.

This chain uses TRBV28 with TRBJ1-4; TRBD1 matches at 8 bases. Germline V lookup: CDR1 MDHEN, CDR2 SYDVKM. The V gene end was trimmed by 2 bases and the J gene end by 6 bases; junction bases not matched to a gene: 5. This CDR3 is 15 amino acids long. The DNA of the CDR3 is TGTGCCAGCAGTTTAGGCAGGGGGCTTTATGAAAAACTGTTTTTT. Amino acid sequence: CASSLGRGLYEKLFF.

This clonotype was seen more than once but under ten times. The chain carries TRBV6-5 and TRBJ1-1; D is ambiguous. Germline loops: CDR1 MNHEY, CDR2 SVGAGI. This CDR3 contains 16 residues. Deletions cut 4 bases from V and 4 bases from J, with 19 bases between. CDR3 protein: CASSSWGFDGSTEAFF. DNA of the CDR3: TGTGCCAGCAGTTCGTGGGGTTTCGACGGCAGCACTGAAGCTTTCTTT.

This clonotype has only a few counts. The chain has TRBV6-5 and TRBJ1-1; a possible D gene is TRBD1 (6 bases). V lost 0 bases, J lost 0 bases, and 11 bases lay in between. This CDR3 spans 16 amino acids. Per the germline V gene, CDR1 is MNHEY and CDR2 is SVGAGI. CDR3 in DNA: TGTGCCAGCAGTTACTCGTTGGACAGATTGAACACTGAAGCTTTCTTT. Translating gives CASSYSLDRLNTEAFF.

The chain employs TRBV5-1 and TRBJ1-1; D gene ambiguous. V was shortened by 4 bases and J by 3 bases, with 16 bases between the two germline ends. The germline V gene encodes CDR1 SGHRS and CDR2 YFSETQ. This CDR3 contains 15 residues. CDR3 residues: CASSPSLAGDTEAFF. The CDR3 DNA reads as TGCGCCAGCAGCCCGTCCCTAGCCGGGGACACTGAAGCTTTCTTT. Full variable domain (outside the CDR3, taken from reference TRBV5-1 and TRBJ1-1): KAGVTQTPRYLIKTRGQQVTLSCSPISGHRSVSWYQQTPGQGLQFLFEYFSETQRNKGNFPGRFSGRQFSNSRSEMNVSTLELGDSALYLCASSPSLAGDTEAFFGQGTRLTVV.

The V call is TRBV7-8, the J call TRBJ2-7; 7 nucleotides agree with TRBD2. Unmatched junction bases numbered 2, after V lost 2 bases and J lost 1 base. CDR3 length: 14 amino acids. Germline-derived CDR1 and CDR2 are SGHVS and FQNEAQ. The CDR3 sequence is CASSLPGLSYEQYF. In DNA form, the CDR3 reads TGTGCCAGCAGCTTACCGGGACTATCCTACGAGCAGTACTTC. Full variable domain (rest looked up from reference TRBV7-8 and TRBJ2-7): GAGVSQSPRYKVAKRGQDVALRCDPISGHVSLFWYQQALGQGPEFLTYFQNEAQLDKSGLPSDRFFAERPEGSVSTLKIQRTQQEDSAVYLCASSLPGLSYEQYFGPGTRLTVT.

This clonotype has just a few counts. The chain employs TRBV9 and TRBJ2-1; weak D call: TRBD1 (6 bases). The V end was cut by 4 bases, the J end by 9 bases, with 17 bases between. The CDR3 contains 14 residues. CDR1 and CDR2 from the germline V gene are SGDLS and YYNGEE. For the CDR3, the DNA is TGTGCCAGCAGCACCAGGGGCGGGTTCGGTGAGCAGTTCTTC. This codes for CASSTRGGFGEQFF.

This clonotype turned up a few times. The chain is built from TRBV11-2 and TRBJ2-3; D is ambiguous. Trimming cost V 4 bases and J 2 bases, with 19 bases left between them. The length of the CDR3 is 17 residues. Germline-derived CDR1 and CDR2 are SGHAT and FQNNGV. This CDR3 reads CASSSTAGYGSTDTQYF. In DNA form, the CDR3 reads TGTGCCAGCAGCTCCACCGCCGGCTATGGCTCCACAGATACGCAGTATTTT.